This T cell receptor beta chain originates from a study of cytomegalovirus exposure and HLA in healthy donors. Overall study results and limits: The classifier reportedly diagnosed cytomegalovirus status with high sensitivity and specificity. Analysis performed later found 15,000 or so TCR beta sequences associated with HLA alleles at 0.05 false discovery rate.

The V gene lost 4 bases and the J gene lost 1 base, with 14 bases spanning the gap. The CDR3 has 16 residues. Germline V gives CDR1 LNHNV, CDR2 YYDKDF (reference sequence). PCR used 60 Vbeta primers and 13 Jbeta primers. TCRdb keeps only in-frame clones here, not all; method: immunoSEQ multiplex PCR. This sample has some 180,000 clones; around 85% occur once, and the top ten carry about 2.5%. Details on this clone: The target antigen is unknown.

The receptor was derived from a woman aged 50 to 60 in good health and CMV-seronegative. The source material was PBMCs. The J gene is TRBJ2-1, the V gene TRBV15; tentatively, D is TRBD2 (6 bases). For the CDR3, the DNA is TGTGCCACCAGCACTAGGGCGGGATTTTCCTACAATGAGCAGTTCTTC. Protein: CATSTRAGFSYNEQFF.